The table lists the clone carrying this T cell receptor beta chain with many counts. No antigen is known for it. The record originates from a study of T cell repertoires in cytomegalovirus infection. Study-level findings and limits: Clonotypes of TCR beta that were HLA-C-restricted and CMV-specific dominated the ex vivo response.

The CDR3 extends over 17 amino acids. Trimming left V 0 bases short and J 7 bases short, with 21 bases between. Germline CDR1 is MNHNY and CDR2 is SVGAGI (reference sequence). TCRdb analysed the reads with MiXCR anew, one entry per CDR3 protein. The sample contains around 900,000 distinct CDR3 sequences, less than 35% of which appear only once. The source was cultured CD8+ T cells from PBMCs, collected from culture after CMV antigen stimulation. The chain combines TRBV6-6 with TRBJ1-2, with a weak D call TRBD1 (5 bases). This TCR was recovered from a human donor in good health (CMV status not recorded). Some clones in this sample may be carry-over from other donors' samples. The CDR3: CASSYSGLHRKGTGYTF. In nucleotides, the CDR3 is TGTGCCAGCAGTTACTCTGGACTACACCGAAAAGGGACTGGCTACACCTTC.